Following are 25 T cell receptor beta chains from one sample sequenced in a study of tissue T cells after allogeneic stem cell transplantation. Time point denoted: mouse harvest day 14 after allogeneic transplant. Each mouse received 10^7 T-cell-depleted marrow cells plus 10^6 splenic CD5+ T cells by tail vein. Here immunoSEQ multiplex PCR was the method, and the copy in TCRdb shows in-frame clones only, minus some. Among some 470 clones listed, approximately 42% were seen once. Sequenced material: blood. Source of these receptors: a female BALB/c mouse given C57BL/6 T cells with graft-versus-host disease after an allogeneic hematopoietic cell transplant.

This clone came up a few times. Here the gene names and germline are mouse. The CDR3 end lies 1 residue beyond the end of the read and is filled in from the germline J gene. J is TRBJ2-7 and V is TRBV2; D is perhaps TRBD2 (6 bases). Germline CDR1 is LGHNA and CDR2 is YSYQKL. This CDR3 contains 13 residues. Trimming removed 0 bases from V and 6 bases from J, with 9 bases in between. The CDR3 protein is CASSQDWGGEQYF. The CDR3 bases that were read are TGTGCCAGCAGCCAAGACTGGGGCGGTGAACAGTAC.

As to this clone: Gene names denote mouse genes. The sequence runs out 1 residue before the end of the CDR3; the remainder is reconstructed from the germline J gene. This chain connects TRBV26 to TRBJ2-4; D not certain. Trimming cost V 2 bases and J 4 bases, with 4 bases left between them. The CDR3 totals 12 residues. Germline V gives CDR1 KGHPV, CDR2 FQNQEV (reference sequence). The CDR3 loop reads CASSLTENTLYF. CDR3 DNA (partial): TGTGCCAGCAGTCTGACGGAAAACACCTTGTAC.

Concerning this clone: Germline and genes here are mouse. Coverage ceases 1 residue before the CDR3 finishes, and the germline J gene fills in the end. The chain employs TRBV4 and TRBJ2-4, with D unclear. The CDR3 is made up of 12 amino acids. CDR1 is LGHDT and CDR2 is YNNKQL in the germline V gene (reference sequence). Trimming shortened V by 3 bases and J by 1 base, and 2 bases separated the two germline ends. CDR3 DNA, as far as it was read: TGTGCCAGCAGCTACGGTCAAAACACCTTGTAC. Translated: CASSYGQNTLY. The whole CDR3 region reads CASSYGQNTLYF.

About this clone itself: Gene labels here are mouse ones. The CDR3 extends 1 residue past the end of the read, so its final part is completed from the germline J gene. The V call is TRBV1, the J call TRBJ1-1, with D perhaps TRBD1 (6 bases). The CDR3 contains 13 residues. The ends were cut back, 4 bases at V and 1 base at J, with 7 bases in the middle. Germline CDR1 is NSQYPW and CDR2 is LRSPGD (reference sequence). The CDR3 bases that were read are TGCACCTGCAGTGGGACAGAAAACACAGAAGTCTTC. Protein sequence: CTCSGTENTEVF. The whole CDR3 protein is CTCSGTENTEVFF.

In its sample, this clone ranks as hyperexpanded. All gene names here are mouse names. The read finishes 1 residue shy of the CDR3 end, and the germline J gene is used to complete it. The chain recombines TRBV1 with TRBJ1-2; 8 bases align to TRBD1. V lost 3 bases and J lost 2; bases outside the gene matches: 2. The CDR3 extends over 14 amino acids. Germline V lookup: CDR1 NSQYPW, CDR2 LRSPGD (reference sequence). The part of the CDR3 DNA that was read is TGCACCTGCAGTGCGGACAGGGCCAACTCCGACTACACC. Protein sequence: CTCSADRANSDYT. The whole CDR3 region reads CTCSADRANSDYTF.

Concerning this clone: Genes and germline come from the mouse. The read comes to an end 1 residue before the CDR3 does, leaving the germline J gene to fill in the end. The chain links TRBV19 to TRBJ2-4, with unresolved D. Germline V gene data show CDR1 as FNHDT and CDR2 as SITEND (reference sequence). V was shortened by 4 bases and J by 6 bases, with 6 bases between the two germline ends. This CDR3 is built from 11 residues. CDR3 DNA (partial): TGTGCCAGCAGTCCAGAGAACACCTTGTAC. This codes for CASSPENTLY. The full CDR3 sequence reads CASSPENTLYF.

There are a few counts of this clone. The germline and genes are mouse ones. The CDR3 is cut off 1 residue early in the read; its end comes from the germline J gene. The chain carries TRBV12-1 and TRBJ2-7, with a tentative D call TRBD1 (6 bases). The germline V gene encodes CDR1 SGHSN and CDR2 HYEKVE. V was shortened by 6 bases and J by 0 bases, with 11 bases between the two germline ends. The CDR3 is 13 residues long. Here the CDR3 reads CASDRDNSYEQYF. The DNA read from the CDR3 is TGTGCCAGCGACCGGGACAACTCCTATGAACAGTAC.

Of note for this clone: Gene labels here are mouse ones. The read is 1 residue too short to cover the CDR3 end, so that end is filled in from the germline J gene. This sequence joins TRBV26 and TRBJ2-2, with D unresolved. The CDR3 spans 13 residues. Germline CDR1 is KGHPV and CDR2 is FQNQEV (reference sequence). The V end lost 3 bases, the J end lost 1 base, and 3 bases lay between the germline ends. The CDR3 reads CASSLGNTGQLYF. The CDR3 bases that were read are TGTGCCAGCAGTCTTGGAAACACCGGGCAGCTCTAC. The full variable domain, with the rest looked up from reference TRBV26 and TRBJ2-2, is NSKVIQTPRYLVKGQGQKAKMRCIPEKGHPVVFWYQQNKNNEFKFLINFQNQEVLQQIDMTEKRFSAECPSNSPCSLEIQSSEAGDSALYLCASSLGNTGQLYFGEGSKLTVL.

Points on this clone: Any gene name here is a mouse gene name. The read falls 1 residue short of the CDR3 end, and the missing part is taken from the germline J gene. The chain has TRBV26 and TRBJ2-4; 7 bases are a match to TRBD1. This CDR3 spans 13 amino acids. The V segment lost 2 bases and the J segment 8 bases; nucleotides outside the gene matches: 4. Germline CDR1 KGHPV, CDR2 FQNQEV (reference sequence). CDR3 DNA (partial): TGTGCCAGCAGTCTGGACAGGGAGGGCACCTTGTAC. Its protein product is CASSLDREGTLY. The full CDR3 protein is CASSLDREGTLYF.

Comment on this clone: Mouse names are used for the genes. Coverage ceases 1 residue before the CDR3 finishes, and the germline J gene fills in the end. This chain joins TRBV3 and TRBJ1-1; D is uncertain. The CDR3 has 14 residues. Trimming removed 2 bases from V and 0 bases from J, with 7 bases in between. CDR1 is SNHLY, CDR2 FYNGKV, per germline (reference sequence). The CDR3 loop reads CASSLRQANTEVFF. The CDR3 bases that were read are TGTGCCAGCAGCTTAAGACAAGCAAACACAGAAGTCTTC.

Of note for this clone: Mouse names are used for the genes. With the read ending 1 residue before the CDR3 end, the germline J gene is used to fill in that end. The chain uses TRBV12-2 and TRBJ1-5; D remains ambiguous. Deletions cut 0 bases from V and 0 bases from J, with 8 bases between. The CDR3 has 15 amino acids. Germline CDR1 reads SGHLS; CDR2 reads HYDKME. The CDR3 sequence: CASSLGRYNNQAPLF. The covered CDR3 bases are TGTGCCAGCTCTCTCGGCAGATATAACAACCAGGCTCCGCTT.

As concerns this clone: Gene names refer to mouse genes. The sequenced fragment ends 1 residue before the CDR3 boundary, so the rest is inferred from the germline J gene. The rearrangement joins TRBV12-1 to TRBJ2-4; TRBD1 matches at 8 bases. The CDR3 spans 13 residues. Unmatched junction bases numbered 1, after V lost 2 bases and J lost 4 bases. Germline CDR1 reads SGHSN; CDR2 reads HYEKVE. The CDR3 reads CASSHRGENTLYF. CDR3 DNA, as far as it was read: TGTGCCAGCTCTCACAGGGGGGAAAACACCTTGTAC.

On this clone: Here the gene names and germline are mouse. The DNA ends 1 residue before the CDR3 does, and the rest of the CDR3 is filled in from the germline J gene. The gene calls are TRBV26 and TRBJ1-3; tentative D call: TRBD1 (6 bases). Deletions cut 0 bases from V and 0 bases from J, with 12 bases between. Germline V gene data show CDR1 as KGHPV and CDR2 as FQNQEV (reference sequence). CDR3 length: 17 residues. This CDR3 is CASSLSGGLYSGNTLYF. The sequenced part of the CDR3 DNA is TGTGCCAGCAGTCTGTCGGGGGGCCTCTATTCTGGAAATACGCTCTAT.

Notes on this clone: Here the gene names and germline are mouse. The CDR3 end is not reached by the read, which stops 1 residue before it; the germline J gene fills it in. This rearrangement joins TRBV3 to TRBJ1-1, with 7 bases fitting TRBD1. The CDR3 extends over 14 amino acids. V was clipped by 4 bases and J by 3 bases; unmatched bases: 5. Germline values: CDR1 SNHLY, CDR2 FYNGKV (reference sequence). CDR3 sequence: CASSSTGRDTEVFF. CDR3 bases read: TGTGCCAGCAGCTCGACAGGGAGGGACACAGAAGTCTTC.

This clone was observed a handful of times. Genes and germline are mouse. Read coverage stops 1 residue before the CDR3 terminus; the germline J gene supplies the remainder. The chain is built from TRBV4 and TRBJ2-7; 7 bases are shared with TRBD2. This CDR3 spans 14 amino acids. Germline V gives CDR1 LGHDT, CDR2 YNNKQL (reference sequence). Trimming removed 5 bases from V and 5 bases from J; junction bases left unmatched: 9. The CDR3 sequence is CASSPDWIFDEQYF. The covered CDR3 bases are TGTGCCAGCAGCCCGGACTGGATCTTCGATGAACAGTAC.

Notes on this clone: Mouse gene names apply. The observed sequence ends 1 residue before the CDR3 terminus, with the missing tail filled in from the germline J gene. This sequence joins TRBV13-1 and TRBJ2-3; D ambiguous. Germline CDR1 and CDR2: NSHNY and SYGAGN. The CDR3 has 13 residues. Trimming cost V 2 bases and J 0 bases, with 4 bases left between them. Incomplete CDR3 DNA: TGTGCCAGCAGTGAGGGCAGTGCAGAAACGCTGTAT. Its translation is CASSEGSAETLY. The whole CDR3 region reads CASSEGSAETLYF.

This clone has more than one count but fewer than ten. The listed genes are named as in mouse. The sequence runs out 1 residue before the end of the CDR3; the remainder is reconstructed from the germline J gene. The chain has TRBV13-1 and TRBJ2-7, with TRBD2 identical over 7 bases. Trimming removed 0 bases from V and 3 bases from J; junction bases left unmatched: 3. Germline V gene data show CDR1 as NSHNY and CDR2 as SYGAGN. The CDR3 consists of 14 residues. CDR3: CASSDDWGGYEQYF. The sequenced CDR3 bases are TGTGCCAGCAGTGATGACTGGGGCGGCTATGAACAGTAC.

As regards this clone: Any gene name here is a mouse gene name. The sequenced fragment ends 1 residue before the CDR3 boundary, so the rest is inferred from the germline J gene. The rearrangement uses TRBV24 and TRBJ1-2, with a possible D match to TRBD1 (5 bases). There are 14 residues in the CDR3. Trimming removed 2 bases at V and 3 bases at J, with 10 bases between. Germline V gene sequence: CDR1 KGHTA, CDR2 FRNEEI. The sequenced CDR3 bases are TGTGCCAGCAGTCTGCGTCCGGGGGACTCCGACTACACC. Translated, it gives CASSLRPGDSDYT. In full, the CDR3 reads CASSLRPGDSDYTF.

A remark on this clone: Gene names are mouse gene names. The observed sequence ends 1 residue before the CDR3 terminus, with the missing tail filled in from the germline J gene. V gene TRBV13-3 combines with J gene TRBJ1-1; 7 nucleotides agree with TRBD1. CDR1 is NNHDY and CDR2 is SYVADS in the germline V gene. V gave up 4 bases and J gave up 0 bases; unmatched junction bases: 3. The CDR3 has 14 amino acids. CDR3 residues: CASSRQGANTEVFF. The CDR3 DNA, read in part, is TGTGCCAGCAGTCGACAGGGTGCAAACACAGAAGTCTTC.

Comments on this clone: The gene symbols are mouse symbols. The DNA ends 1 residue before the CDR3 does, and the rest of the CDR3 is filled in from the germline J gene. The genes are TRBV2 and TRBJ2-1; 8 positions match TRBD1. The germline CDR1 and CDR2 sequences are LGHNA and YSYQKL. The CDR3 extends over 15 amino acids. The J segment lost 4 bases and the V segment lost 1 base, leaving 3 bases of the junction unmatched. The covered CDR3 bases are TGTGCCAGCAGCCAAGGGACAGGGAGGTATGCTGAGCAGTTC. It codes for CASSQGTGRYAEQF. The full CDR3 sequence reads CASSQGTGRYAEQFF.

Notes on this clone: All gene names here are mouse names. The read ends 1 residue before the CDR3 terminus; that terminus is restored from the germline J gene. This rearrangement joins TRBV12-1 to TRBJ2-1; D possibly corresponds to TRBD2 (6 bases). The CDR3 consists of 13 residues. Germline CDR1 SGHSN, CDR2 HYEKVE. Deletions cut 4 bases from V and 5 bases from J, with 11 bases between. The CDR3 sequence is CASSGGGDAEQFF. The sequenced CDR3 bases are TGTGCCAGCTCGGGGGGAGGGGATGCTGAGCAGTTC.

Of note for this clone: Mouse gene names apply. The observed sequence ends 1 residue before the CDR3 terminus, with the missing tail filled in from the germline J gene. The chain employs TRBV3 and TRBJ2-7, with 8 bases that match TRBD2. The ends lost 2 bases at V and 0 bases at J; junction bases unmatched: 3. The CDR3 has 15 residues. Germline CDR1 reads SNHLY; CDR2 reads FYNGKV (reference sequence). The DNA read from the CDR3 is TGTGCCAGCAGCTTATCCGGGACTGGCTCCTATGAACAGTAC. This encodes CASSLSGTGSYEQY. The full CDR3 is CASSLSGTGSYEQYF.

To note about this clone: Genes and germline are mouse. The CDR3 goes on 1 residue after the read ends, and that part is filled in from the germline J gene. This chain connects TRBV16 to TRBJ2-5, with TRBD2 matching over 9 bases. The germline CDR1 and CDR2 sequences are SGHSA and FRNQAP. The CDR3 runs to 15 residues. J gave up 5 bases and V 1 base, and 4 bases lay outside the gene matches. The CDR3 sequence is CASSLVTGGRDTQYF. The DNA read from the CDR3 is TGTGCAAGCAGCTTAGTCACTGGGGGGAGAGACACCCAGTAC.

Concerning this clone itself: These gene names are mouse names. The read falls 1 residue short of the CDR3 end, and the missing part is taken from the germline J gene. The rearrangement uses TRBV19 and TRBJ2-4; TRBD2 matches 8 bases. Germline lookup yields CDR1 FNHDT and CDR2 SITEND (reference sequence). The CDR3 totals 14 residues. Trimming took 5 bases from V and 2 from J; bases not matched to a gene: 4. The covered CDR3 bases are TGTGCCAGCAGACGACTGGGGTTTCAAAACACCTTGTAC. Translation: CASRRLGFQNTLY. The entire CDR3 protein is CASRRLGFQNTLYF.

About this clone itself: Gene labels here are mouse ones. Read data end 1 residue before the CDR3 end; the end is taken from the germline J gene. The chain combines TRBV5 with TRBJ1-6; D perhaps matches TRBD1 (5 bases). TRBJ1-6 is placed among ORFs of uncertain function. There are 13 residues in the CDR3. CDR1 LGHNA and CDR2 YNLKQL come from the germline V gene (reference sequence). V was trimmed by 0 bases and J by 8 bases, leaving 5 bases between them. The CDR3 DNA, read in part, is TGTGCCAGCAGCCAAGAGGGGGATTCGCCCCTCTAC. It translates to CASSQEGDSPLY. Given in full, the CDR3 is CASSQEGDSPLYF.